This TCR beta chain was captured in a study of blood T cell repertoires in COVID-19. V gave up 0 bases and J gave up 1 base; unmatched junction bases: 15. Looked up from germline, CDR1 is LGHDT and CDR2 is YNNKEL (reference sequence). CDR3 length: 20 amino acids. Sequencing used immunoSEQ multiplex PCR; TCRdb keeps in-frame clones, though not all of them. The sample contains 110,000 to 150,000 clones, 80% to 90% of which appear only once. The sequence was collected from a woman in her sixties with active COVID-19. The chain links TRBV3-1 (or the pseudogene TRBV3-2) to TRBJ2-1, with 7 bases lining up with TRBD2. The sample was peripheral blood. The CDR3 DNA reads as TGTGCCAGCAGCCAAGATCGGGAGAGCCCACTAGCGAAGTCCTACAATGAGCAGTTCTTC. Protein product: CASSQDRESPLAKSYNEQFF.